One and the same sample provided the 5 T cell receptor beta chains below, sequenced in a study of regulatory T cells in long-lasting Graves disease. Time point here: persistent/refractory GD, antithyroid drugs over 5 years with positive TRAb. From RNA extracted from PBMCs, the TCR library was made. Building the TCR beta libraries relied on iRepertoire HTBI primers, and CDR3 regions underwent Arm-PCR. TCRdb reanalysed the multiplex PCR reads using MiXCR and keeps one entry per CDR3 protein. This sample has roughly 450,000 distinct CDR3 sequences, with approximately 22% found just once. This sample comprised peripheral blood mononuclear cells (PBMCs), obtained when the disease was refractory, from a patient treated with antithyroid drugs. The source is a female donor with Graves disease.

As regards this clonotype: A single base separates this from a much larger clone, so it may be a read error. V is TRBV12-5 and J is TRBJ2-3, with D perhaps given as TRBD1 or TRBD2 (5 bases each). Trimming left V 1 base short and J 6 bases short, with 8 bases between. Germline assignment: CDR1 LGHNT and CDR2 FRNRAP. This CDR3 is built from 13 residues. The CDR3 loop reads CASGLGGTDTQYF. Written as DNA, the CDR3 is TGTGCTAGTGGTTTGGGTGGGACGGATACGCAGTATTTT.

J is TRBJ1-6 and V is TRBV5-1; D is ambiguous. The length of the CDR3 is 13 residues. The germline V and J ends were trimmed by 5 bases and 8 bases, with 11 bases remaining between them. Germline values: CDR1 SGHRS, CDR2 YFSETQ. The CDR3 loop reads CASRADGDSPLHF. The DNA for the CDR3 is TGCGCCAGCAGAGCGGACGGAGATTCACCCCTCCACTTT.

The sample holds a few counts of this clonotype. The chain couples TRBV28 to TRBJ2-7; D might be TRBD1 or TRBD2, each matching 6 bases. This CDR3 has 15 residues. The germline gives CDR1 MDHEN, CDR2 SYDVKM. Trimming pared 7 bases from V and 4 bases from J, leaving 20 bases between. This chain's CDR3 is CASKFTSGGAYEQYF. The CDR3 DNA follows: TGTGCCAGCAAGTTTACGTCCGGGGGCGCTTACGAGCAGTACTTC.

This clonotype occurred many times. The CDR3 loop reads CSVAGDSTNEKLFF. The CDR3 nucleotides read TGCAGCGTCGCTGGCGACAGCACTAATGAAAAACTGTTTTTT. This chain uses TRBV29-1 with TRBJ1-4; perhaps TRBD1 as D (5 bases). CDR1 and CDR2 (germline): SQVTM, ANQGSEA. The V end was cut by 6 bases, the J end by 2 bases, with 13 bases between. CDR3 length: 14 residues.

The rearrangement links TRBV6-1 to TRBJ2-1, with D maybe TRBD2 (5 bases). The CDR3 has 11 amino acids. CDR1 and CDR2 from the germline V gene are MNHNS and SASEGT. V was pared by 8 bases and J by 6 bases, with 8 bases between. In DNA form, the CDR3 reads TGTGCCAGCGCCAGCGGCAATGAGCAGTTCTTC. Translated: CASASGNEQFF.